These T cell receptor beta chains were read from a single sample in a study of blood T cell repertoires in COVID-19. Assay: immunoSEQ multiplex PCR; the TCRdb copy retains only in-frame clones and omits some. The top ten clones hold 15% to 20% of a sample with about 200,000 clones, roughly 84% of them seen once. Sequencing was done on a sample of peripheral blood. These receptors were obtained from a human donor in a cohort sampled during active COVID-19. Both conserved end residues are trimmed from each CDR3.

TRBV19 ASRHQGWLDYGYT
TRBV5-5 ASSPDRPGFQETQY
TRBV30 AWMRVGNTEAF
TRBV28 ASSFGQSGPYYGYT
TRBV7-9 ASSLLGHTQGSPLH
TRBV5-6 ASSLVQVDEQF
TRBV9 ASRTGNSGNTIY
TRBV19 ASSPSLGGTVQETQY
TRBV28 AVVASYEQY
TRBV4-1 ASSPRGFPNTEAF
TRBV5-4 ASRETGGIYGYT